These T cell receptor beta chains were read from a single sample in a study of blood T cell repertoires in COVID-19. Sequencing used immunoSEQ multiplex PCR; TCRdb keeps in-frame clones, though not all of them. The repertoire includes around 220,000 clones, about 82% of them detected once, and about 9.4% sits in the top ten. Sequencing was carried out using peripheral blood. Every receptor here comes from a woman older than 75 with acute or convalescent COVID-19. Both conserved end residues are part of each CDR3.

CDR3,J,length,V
CASSLDRGGNQPQHF,TRBJ1-5,15,TRBV5-1
CAWSLRTGGNQPQHF,TRBJ1-5,15,TRBV30
CASSGLADYNEQFF,TRBJ2-1,14,TRBV18
CASSQDPGFWTEAFF,TRBJ1-1,15,TRBV4-1
CATSRDASGGNEQYF,TRBJ2-7,15,TRBV15
CASSTPLRAGVSEQYF,TRBJ2-7,16,TRBV19
CSVASGNSYNEQFF,TRBJ2-1,14,TRBV29-1
CASSLNGASGVISYNEQFF,TRBJ2-1,19,TRBV7-2
CASSPRSPGLAGNTGELFF,TRBJ2-2,19,TRBV7-3
CASSESGIANQPQHF,TRBJ1-5,15,TRBV6-4
CASSELSSGYTF,TRBJ1-2,12,TRBV6-1
CASGPSWGVGNSPLHF,TRBJ1-6,16,TRBV12-5
CSVLRAEAFF,TRBJ1-1,10,TRBV29-1
CATSRDQSSEKLFF,TRBJ1-4,14,TRBV15
CATSRGQGELNEKLFF,TRBJ1-4,16,TRBV15
CASSLGNQETQYF,TRBJ2-5,13,TRBV6-2/TRBV6-3
CASRLISDRGVLLRYQETQYF,TRBJ2-5,21,TRBV12-2
CASSLLPAVRTDTQYF,TRBJ2-3,16,TRBV27
CASSVTVYAGEQYF,TRBJ2-7,14,TRBV5-5
CATSRGRGDYGYTF,TRBJ1-2,14,TRBV15
CASLAGPYEQYF,TRBJ2-7,12,TRBV6-5